One and the same sample provided the 2 T cell receptor beta chains below, sequenced in a study of T cells in Graves' hyperthyroidism and ophthalmopathy. Amplified TCR beta CDR3 regions derived from RNA transcripts. RT-PCR in the first round (using the HTBI primer set) targeted the TCR CDR3. TCRdb passed the multiplex PCR reads through MiXCR, listing each CDR3 protein once. Of about 400,000 distinct CDR3 sequences listed, approximately 15% are singletons. The sequenced sample was blood. The receptors here all came from a young man with Graves' ophthalmopathy.

The table lists this clonotype with a few counts. The V gene is TRBV9, the J gene TRBJ1-2, with 7 bases lining up with TRBD1. Germline CDR1 is SGDLS and CDR2 is YYNGEE. V lost 1 base, J lost 8 bases, and 5 bases stayed unmatched. The CDR3 runs 13 residues. In DNA, the CDR3 is TGTGCCAGCAGCGTAAACAGGGGCCACGGCTACACCTTC. It encodes CASSVNRGHGYTF.

The chain joins TRBV20-1 to TRBJ2-2, with D unresolved. The germline gives CDR1 DFQATT, CDR2 SNEGSKA (reference sequence). This CDR3 contains 15 residues. V lost 3 bases and J 1 base, leaving 12 bases between the germline ends. Written as DNA, the CDR3 is TGCAGTGCTAGTAGCCCCTGGTTGAACACCGGGGAGCTGTTTTTT. Translation gives CSASSPWLNTGELFF.